This TCR beta chain was observed in a study of blood T cell repertoires in COVID-19. Turning to the study itself: Whether acute or convalescent, the COVID-19 samples came from the United States, Italy and Spain. Sample material is recorded as cDNA or gDNA derived from T cells, B-cell-depleted T cells, or PBMCs.

V gave up 6 bases and J gave up 4 bases, with 9 bases separating them. Germline values: CDR1 LNHDA, CDR2 SQIVND (reference sequence). The CDR3 runs to 12 residues. Methods used by the authors: Nucleated cell counts were estimated from reference gene primer amplification. The repertoire was sequenced with immunoSEQ multiplex PCR; TCRdb's copy has only in-frame clones and lacks some. V, J and clone size were drawn from that table, and D and trimming were deduced from the DNA. The data contain about 240,000 clones, under 85% of them singletons. The V call is TRBV19, the J call TRBJ1-2; D is ambiguous. This receptor was identified in a man aged 25-45 years who had recovered from COVID-19. Sequenced input: peripheral blood. The CDR3 DNA sequence: TGTGCCAGTAGGGTGGCTTCCTATGGCTACACCTTC. Translation gives CASRVASYGYTF.